This TCR beta chain is from a study of control samples from healthy donors and cancer patients. Libraries were prepared by immunoSEQ multiplex PCR; TCRdb keeps only in-frame clonotypes and omits some of them. The top ten hold over 3.5% of the sample, which has 180,000 or so clones, about 94% seen once. The CDR3 consists of 20 residues. After removal of 2 bases from V and 4 bases from J, the junction contained 21 bases not matched to a gene. Germline CDR1 and CDR2: SGDLS and YYNGEE. The J gene is TRBJ2-3, the V gene TRBV9, with TRBD2 matching over 8 bases. This TCR came from a woman aged 60-75 years in good health. Sequencing used blood. The CDR3 DNA reads as TGTGCCAGCAGCGTCCGGGGCGTCCAGGGAGGGACTAGGAGATCAGATACGCAGTATTTT. It specifies CASSVRGVQGGTRRSDTQYF. The full variable domain, completed using reference TRBV9 and TRBJ2-3, is DSGVTQTPKHLITATGQRVTLRCSPRSGDLSVYWYQQSLDQGLQFLIQYYNGEERAKGNILERFSAQQFPDLHSELNLSSLELGDSALYFCASSVRGVQGGTRRSDTQYFGPGTRLTVL.